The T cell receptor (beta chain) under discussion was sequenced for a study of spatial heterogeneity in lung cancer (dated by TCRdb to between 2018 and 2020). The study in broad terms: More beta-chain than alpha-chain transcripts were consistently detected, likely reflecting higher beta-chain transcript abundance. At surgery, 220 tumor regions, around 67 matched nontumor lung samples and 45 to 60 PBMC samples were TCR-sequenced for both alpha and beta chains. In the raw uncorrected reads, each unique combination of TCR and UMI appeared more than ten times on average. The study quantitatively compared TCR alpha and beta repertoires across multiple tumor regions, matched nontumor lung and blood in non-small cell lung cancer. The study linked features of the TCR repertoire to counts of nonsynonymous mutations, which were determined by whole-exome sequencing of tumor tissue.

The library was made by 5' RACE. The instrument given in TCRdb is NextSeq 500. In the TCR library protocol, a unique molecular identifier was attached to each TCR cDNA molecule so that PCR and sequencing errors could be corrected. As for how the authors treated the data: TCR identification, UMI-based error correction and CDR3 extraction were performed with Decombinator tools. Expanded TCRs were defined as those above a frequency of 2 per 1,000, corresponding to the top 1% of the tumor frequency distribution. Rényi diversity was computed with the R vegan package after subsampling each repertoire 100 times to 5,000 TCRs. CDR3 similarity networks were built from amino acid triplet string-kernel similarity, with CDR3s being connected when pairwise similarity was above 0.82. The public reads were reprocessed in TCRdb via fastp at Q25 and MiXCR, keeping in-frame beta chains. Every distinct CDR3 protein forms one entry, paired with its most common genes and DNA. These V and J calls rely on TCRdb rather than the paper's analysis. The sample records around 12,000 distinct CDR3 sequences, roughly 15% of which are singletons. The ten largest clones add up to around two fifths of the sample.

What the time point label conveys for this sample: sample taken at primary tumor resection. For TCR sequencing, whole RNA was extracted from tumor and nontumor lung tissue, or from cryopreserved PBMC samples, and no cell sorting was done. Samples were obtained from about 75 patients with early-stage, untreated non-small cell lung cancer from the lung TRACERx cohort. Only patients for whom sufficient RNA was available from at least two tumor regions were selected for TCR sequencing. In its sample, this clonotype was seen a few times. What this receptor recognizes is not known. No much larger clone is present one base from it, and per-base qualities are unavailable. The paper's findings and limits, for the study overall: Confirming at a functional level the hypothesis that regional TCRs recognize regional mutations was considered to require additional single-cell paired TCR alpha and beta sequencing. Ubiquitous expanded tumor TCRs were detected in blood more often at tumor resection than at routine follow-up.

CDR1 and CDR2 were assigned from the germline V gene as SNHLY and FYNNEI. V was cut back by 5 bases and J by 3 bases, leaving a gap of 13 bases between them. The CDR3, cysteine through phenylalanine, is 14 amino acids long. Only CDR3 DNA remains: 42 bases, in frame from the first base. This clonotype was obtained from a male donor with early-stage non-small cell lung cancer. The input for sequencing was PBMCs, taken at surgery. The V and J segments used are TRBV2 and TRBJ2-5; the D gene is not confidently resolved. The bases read TGTGCCAGCAGTAGGACCGAACTGAAAGAGACCCAGTACTTC. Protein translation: CASSRTELKETQYF.